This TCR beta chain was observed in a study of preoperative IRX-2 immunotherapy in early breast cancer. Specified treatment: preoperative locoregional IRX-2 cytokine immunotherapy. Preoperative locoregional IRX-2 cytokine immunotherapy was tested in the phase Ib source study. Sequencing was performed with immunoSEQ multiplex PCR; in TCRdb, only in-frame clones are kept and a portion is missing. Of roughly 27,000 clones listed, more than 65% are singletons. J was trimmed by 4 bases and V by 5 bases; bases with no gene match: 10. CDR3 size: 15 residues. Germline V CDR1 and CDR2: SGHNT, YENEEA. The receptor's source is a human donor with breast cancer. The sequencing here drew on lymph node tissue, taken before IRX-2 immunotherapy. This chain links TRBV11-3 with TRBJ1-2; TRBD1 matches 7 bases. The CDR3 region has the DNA TGTGCCAGCAGCCCCGGCCCAGGGGGAGGCTATGGCTACACCTTC. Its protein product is CASSPGPGGGYGYTF.